The 18 T cell receptor beta chains listed next were all sequenced from one sample in a study of blood T cell repertoires in COVID-19. Assay: immunoSEQ multiplex PCR; the TCRdb copy retains only in-frame clones and omits some. The sample lists approximately 170,000 clones, about nine tenths occurring once. Material for sequencing was peripheral blood. All receptors derive from a man younger than 35 who had recovered from COVID-19.

The J gene is TRBJ1-2, the V gene TRBV4-2; perhaps TRBD1 as D (6 bases). Germline CDR1 and CDR2: LGHNA and YNFKEQ. The germline V and J ends were trimmed by 0 bases and 2 bases, with 13 bases remaining between them. This CDR3 is built from 16 residues. CDR3 residues: CASSQDATGRNYGYTF. The CDR3 region has the DNA TGTGCCAGCAGCCAAGACGCTACAGGGAGAAACTATGGCTACACCTTC.

V gene TRBV19 combines with J gene TRBJ1-1, with D hard to call. CDR1 LNHDA and CDR2 SQIVND come from the germline V gene (reference sequence). The CDR3 covers 10 residues. V dropped 10 bases and J dropped 10 bases, with 13 bases sitting between them. The DNA of the CDR3 is TGTGCCACCAGAGGGTTGTTAGCTTTCTTT. Encoded protein: CATRGLLAFF. Supplemented by reference TRBV19 and TRBJ1-1, the full variable domain reads DGGITQSPKYLFRKEGQNVTLSCEQNLNHDAMYWYRQDPGQGLRLIYYSQIVNDFQKGDIAEGYSVSREKKESFPLTVTSAQKNPTAFYLCATRGLLAFFGQGTRLTVV.

This chain joins TRBV5-4 and TRBJ2-5; D tentatively fits TRBD1 or TRBD2 (6 bases each). The CDR3 extends over 14 amino acids. Per the germline V gene, CDR1 is SGHNT and CDR2 is YYREEE (reference sequence). Deletions cut 4 bases from V and 5 bases from J, with 15 bases between. The CDR3 nucleotides are TGTGCCAGCAGCGTGGGGGGCGGCCCCGAGACCCAGTACTTC. It specifies CASSVGGGPETQYF.

CDR3 coding DNA: TGTGCCAGCAGTGACGAGGGGGACACCGGGGAGCTGTTTTTT. It yields the protein CASSDEGDTGELFF. The chain carries TRBV6-4 and TRBJ2-2; TRBD1 is a possible D gene (6 bases). The V end lost 2 bases, the J end lost 3 bases, and 7 bases lay between the germline ends. Germline V gene data show CDR1 as MRHNA and CDR2 as SNTAGT. The CDR3 spans 14 residues.

The V gene is TRBV6-5, the J gene TRBJ2-1; 10 bases agree with TRBD2. With 5 bases clipped from V and 7 bases from J, the junction kept 8 bases outside the gene matches. CDR1 is MNHEY, CDR2 SVGAGI, per germline. The CDR3 runs to 15 residues. The CDR3 loop is CASSRLAGVSNEQFF. CDR3 DNA sequence: TGTGCCAGCAGTAGACTAGCGGGCGTCTCAAATGAGCAGTTCTTC.

This clone has just one count. The chain is built from TRBV19 and TRBJ1-4; D might be TRBD1 (6 bases). The CDR3 has 15 residues. The germline V gene encodes CDR1 LNHDA and CDR2 SQIVND (reference sequence). The V end lost 1 base, the J end lost 4 bases, and 10 bases lay between the germline ends. CDR3 DNA: TGTGCCAGTAGTATAGTAACAGGGCTTAATGAAAAACTGTTTTTT. The encoded protein is CASSIVTGLNEKLFF.

The chain recombines TRBV6-6 with TRBJ2-5, with 8 bases that match TRBD1. There are 13 residues in the CDR3. V lost 6 bases to trimming and J lost 4 bases; unmatched junction nucleotides: 4. Germline CDR1 MNHNY, CDR2 SVGAGI (reference sequence). CDR3 in DNA: TGTGCCAGCAGCAACACAGGGGGAGAGACCCAGTACTTC. Translated: CASSNTGGETQYF.

In this sample, this clone turned up once. The CDR3 protein is CASTLNEKLFF. The DNA for the CDR3 is TGTGCCAGCACTCTTAATGAAAAACTGTTTTTT. This chain connects TRBV25-1 to TRBJ1-4; D uncertain. The CDR3 length is 11 residues. CDR1 MGHDK and CDR2 SYGVNS come from the germline V gene. Between the trimmed V and J ends, which lost 7 bases and 4 bases, there was a span of 4 bases.

The rearrangement links TRBV6-2 or TRBV6-3 to TRBJ2-5; tentatively, D is TRBD2 (6 bases). This CDR3 is built from 15 residues. Germline values: CDR1 MNHEY, CDR2 SVGEGT. V lost 2 bases and J lost 0, with 10 bases in between. CDR3 coding DNA: TGTGCCAGCAGTTACGAGCGGGCGTACCAAGAGACCCAGTACTTC. Translating it yields CASSYERAYQETQYF.

This clone was seen a few times. The chain links TRBV7-2 to TRBJ1-1; no clear D. Deletions cut 7 bases from V and 0 bases from J, with 9 bases between. This CDR3 spans 13 amino acids. The V gene's germline CDR1 is SGHTA and CDR2 FQGNSA. CDR3 bases: TGTGCCAGCATCTTTGACATGAACACTGAAGCTTTCTTT. Protein sequence: CASIFDMNTEAFF.

The V and J genes are TRBV6-2 or TRBV6-3 and TRBJ2-7, with 11 bases aligning to TRBD2. Germline V gene lookup returns CDR1 MNHEY and CDR2 SVGEGT. The CDR3 contains 16 residues. Trimming at V came to 4 bases and at J to 9 bases, leaving 14 bases not matched to a gene. The CDR3 nucleotides are TGTGCCAGCAGTTGGGAGCCGGGACTAGCGGCAGACGGGCAGTACTTC. Its translation: CASSWEPGLAADGQYF.

The V call is TRBV3-1 (or the pseudogene TRBV3-2), the J call TRBJ1-2; TRBD1 matches at 7 bases. Germline CDR1 is LGHDT and CDR2 is YNNKEL (reference sequence). With V trimmed by 1 base and J by 4 bases, 3 bases remained unmatched. CDR3 length: 14 residues. The CDR3 DNA sequence: TGTGCCAGCAGCCAAGGGCAGGGGGGCTATGGCTACACCTTC. Amino acids: CASSQGQGGYGYTF.

This sequence joins TRBV28 and TRBJ1-1; TRBD1 agrees at 9 bases. Germline CDR1 MDHEN, CDR2 SYDVKM. The V segment lost 4 bases and the J segment 6 bases; nucleotides outside the gene matches: 12. The CDR3 spans 16 residues. The CDR3, as DNA: TGTGCCAGCAGTTCTCCCGGGACAGGGTCGAGATCTGAAGCTTTCTTT. Translated: CASSSPGTGSRSEAFF.

The chain links TRBV12-3 or TRBV12-4 to TRBJ2-7; D is possibly TRBD2 (6 bases). Trimming cost V 6 bases and J 7 bases, with 16 bases left between them. This CDR3 is 13 amino acids long. This CDR3 reads CASSPRDLREQYF. CDR3 DNA: TGTGCCAGCAGCCCCAGGGACTTAAGGGAGCAGTACTTC.

The V gene is TRBV5-1, the J gene TRBJ2-5; 10 bases line up with TRBD1. V gave up 4 bases and J gave up 4 bases; unmatched junction bases: 10. CDR3 size: 16 residues. Germline V gives CDR1 SGHRS, CDR2 YFSETQ. This CDR3 reads CASSGTGTGVRETQYF. The CDR3 coding sequence is TGCGCCAGCAGCGGCACCGGGACAGGGGTGCGAGAGACCCAGTACTTC.

This chain connects TRBV5-6 to TRBJ1-5; 7 nucleotides agree with TRBD1. The CDR3 has 14 residues. CDR1 SGHDT and CDR2 YYEEEE come from the germline V gene. V was clipped by 4 bases and J by 5 bases; unmatched bases: 6. CDR3 amino acids: CASSLGTAHQPQHF. The CDR3 DNA reads TGTGCCAGCAGCCTCGGGACAGCCCATCAGCCCCAGCATTTT.

The rearrangement joins TRBV11-3 to TRBJ2-7, with 12 positions matching TRBD1. The CDR3 runs 15 residues. V shed 5 bases, J shed 5 bases, and the junction held 7 bases outside the gene matches. Germline lookup yields CDR1 SGHNT and CDR2 YENEEA. The CDR3 DNA is TGTGCCAGCAGCCCCGGGACAGGGGGCTTCCACGAGCAGTACTTC. It codes for CASSPGTGGFHEQYF.

The rearrangement joins TRBV3-1 (or the pseudogene TRBV3-2) to TRBJ2-3; 15 bases map to TRBD2. The V gene end was trimmed by 4 bases and the J gene end by 7 bases; junction bases not matched to a gene: 6. Per germline, CDR1 LGHDT and CDR2 YNNKEL (reference sequence). This CDR3 has 16 amino acids. CDR3 loop: CASSPGTSGRTNTQYF. CDR3 coding DNA: TGTGCCAGCAGCCCAGGGACTAGCGGGAGGACGAATACGCAGTATTTT.